This T cell receptor beta chain came from a study of T cell responses to AZD1222 COVID-19 vaccine. Study as a whole: Timing groups of about 4 and about 12 weeks for second doses were pooled. Study results and limitations: Nearly half of spike-specific TCRs reportedly target unmutated variant regions.

Concerning this clone itself: Its target is unknown.

Germline assignment: CDR1 SGHTA and CDR2 FQGNSA. Trimming at V came to 3 bases and at J to 3 bases, leaving 2 bases not matched to a gene. CDR3 length: 15 residues. Generated by immunoSEQ multiplex PCR, the TCRdb table keeps only in-frame clones and is missing some. The sample has around 99,000 clones, about nine tenths seen once. The rearrangement links TRBV7-2 to TRBJ1-5; 10 bases are shared with TRBD1. The sequences come from peripheral blood, collected on day 0 of AZD1222 vaccination. The clonotype originates from an adult in good health. The CDR3: CASSLGQGINQPQHF. DNA for the CDR3: TGTGCCAGCAGCTTGGGACAGGGGATCAATCAGCCCCAGCATTTT.